This section outlines one T cell receptor beta chain sequence together with its context. This specimen comes from a study of blood T cell repertoires in COVID-19. Study-level background: Italy, Spain and the United States were the sources of the convalescent and acute COVID-19 samples.

As handled by the study authors: Reference gene primer amplification gave nucleated cell count estimates. Assay: immunoSEQ multiplex PCR; the TCRdb copy retains only in-frame clones and omits some. D and trimming were read from the DNA, whereas the V and J calls and clone size are those reported in that table. Of a few hundred thousand clones in the sample, 80% to 90% are singletons; the top ten hold about 9.4%. This TCR derives from a woman in her 70s with COVID-19, enrolled during active disease. Material: peripheral blood.

CDR3 in amino acids: CARSLGSRECSGANVLTF. DNA of the CDR3: TGTGCCAGAAGCTTGGGTTCGCGGGAGTGTAGTGGGGCCAACGTCCTGACTTTC. V usage is TRBV5-3 and J usage is TRBJ2-6; 7 bases are a match to TRBD2. TRBV5-3 is an open reading frame, and its role is uncertain. This CDR3 spans 18 amino acids. J lost 3 bases, V lost 0 bases, and 9 bases had no gene match.